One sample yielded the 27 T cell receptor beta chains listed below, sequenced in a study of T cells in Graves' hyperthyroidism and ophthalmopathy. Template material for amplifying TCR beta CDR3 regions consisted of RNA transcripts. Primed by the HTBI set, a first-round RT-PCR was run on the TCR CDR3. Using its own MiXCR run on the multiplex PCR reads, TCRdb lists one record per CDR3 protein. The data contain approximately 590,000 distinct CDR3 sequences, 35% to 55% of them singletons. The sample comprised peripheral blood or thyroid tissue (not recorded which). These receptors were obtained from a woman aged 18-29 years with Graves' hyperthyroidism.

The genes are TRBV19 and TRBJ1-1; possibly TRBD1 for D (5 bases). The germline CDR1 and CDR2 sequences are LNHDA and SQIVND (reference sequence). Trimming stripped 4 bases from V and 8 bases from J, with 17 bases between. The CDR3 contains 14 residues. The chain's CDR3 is CASSSRGAPSEAFF. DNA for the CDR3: TGTGCCAGTAGTAGCCGCGGGGCGCCCTCCGAAGCTTTCTTT.

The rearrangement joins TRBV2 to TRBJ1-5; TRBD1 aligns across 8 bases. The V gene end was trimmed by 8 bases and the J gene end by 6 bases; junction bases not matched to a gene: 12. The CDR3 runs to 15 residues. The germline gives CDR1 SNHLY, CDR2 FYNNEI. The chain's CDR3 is CASRGATGVGQPQHF. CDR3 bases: TGTGCCAGCCGAGGAGCGACAGGGGTCGGTCAGCCCCAGCATTTT.

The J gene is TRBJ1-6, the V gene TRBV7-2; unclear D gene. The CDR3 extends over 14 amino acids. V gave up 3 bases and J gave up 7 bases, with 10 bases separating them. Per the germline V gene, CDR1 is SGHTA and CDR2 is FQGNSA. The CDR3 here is CASSLTRENSPLHF. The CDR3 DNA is TGTGCCAGCAGCTTGACAAGGGAAAATTCACCCCTCCACTTT.

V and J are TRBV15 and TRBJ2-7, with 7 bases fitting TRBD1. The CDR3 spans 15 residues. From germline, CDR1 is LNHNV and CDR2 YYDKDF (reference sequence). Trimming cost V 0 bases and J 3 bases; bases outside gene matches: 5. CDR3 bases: TGTGCCACCAGCAGAGATGAGGGGGCACGCTACGAGCAGTACTTC. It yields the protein CATSRDEGARYEQYF.

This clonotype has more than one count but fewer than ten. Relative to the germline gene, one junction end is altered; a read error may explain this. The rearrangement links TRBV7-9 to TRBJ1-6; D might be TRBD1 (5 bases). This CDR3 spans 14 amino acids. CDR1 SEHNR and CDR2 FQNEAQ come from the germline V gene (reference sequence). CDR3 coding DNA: TGCGCCAGCAGCCAGGGCGGCCAAATCTGGCCCCTCCACTTT. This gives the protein CASSQGGQIWPLHF.

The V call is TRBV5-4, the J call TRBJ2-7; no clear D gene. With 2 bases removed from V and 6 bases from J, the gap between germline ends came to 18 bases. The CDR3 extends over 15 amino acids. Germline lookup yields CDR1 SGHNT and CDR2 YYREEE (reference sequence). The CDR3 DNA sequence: TGTGCCAGCAGCTTTGCCCTGACACTACCCTCCGAGCAGTACTTC. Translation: CASSFALTLPSEQYF.

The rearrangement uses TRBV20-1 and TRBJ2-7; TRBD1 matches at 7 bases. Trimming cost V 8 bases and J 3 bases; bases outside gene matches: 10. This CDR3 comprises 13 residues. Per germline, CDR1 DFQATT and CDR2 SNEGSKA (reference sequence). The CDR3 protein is CSFSDRVGYEQYF. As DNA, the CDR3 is TGCAGTTTCTCCGACAGGGTTGGCTACGAGCAGTACTTC.

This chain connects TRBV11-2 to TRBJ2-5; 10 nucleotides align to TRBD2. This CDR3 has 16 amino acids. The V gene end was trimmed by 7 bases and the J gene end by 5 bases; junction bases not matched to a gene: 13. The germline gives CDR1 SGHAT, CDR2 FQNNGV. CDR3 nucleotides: TGTGCCAGCATCGACAGAGCGGGAGGGCCGGGGGAGACCCAGTACTTC. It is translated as CASIDRAGGPGETQYF.

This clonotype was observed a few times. CDR3 region: CASSVHPNNEKLFF. The CDR3 nucleotides are TGTGCCAGCAGCGTACATCCTAATAATGAAAAACTGTTTTTT. The J gene is TRBJ1-4, the V gene TRBV9; D not certain. CDR1 is SGDLS, CDR2 YYNGEE, per germline. The CDR3 consists of 14 residues. Trimming cost V 1 base and J 4 bases, with 8 bases left between them.

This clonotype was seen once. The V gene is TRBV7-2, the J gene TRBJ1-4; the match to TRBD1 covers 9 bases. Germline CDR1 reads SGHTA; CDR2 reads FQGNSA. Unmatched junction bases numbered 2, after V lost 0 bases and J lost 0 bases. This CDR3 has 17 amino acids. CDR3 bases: TGTGCCAGCAGCTTAGCGGGACAGGGTCCAACTAATGAAAAACTGTTTTTT. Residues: CASSLAGQGPTNEKLFF.

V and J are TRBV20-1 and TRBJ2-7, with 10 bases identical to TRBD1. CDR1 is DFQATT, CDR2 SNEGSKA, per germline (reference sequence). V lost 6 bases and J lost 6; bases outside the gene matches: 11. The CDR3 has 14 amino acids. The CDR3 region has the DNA TGCAGTGCGTACCGGGACAGGGGAATGAGCGAGCAGTACTTC. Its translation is CSAYRDRGMSEQYF.

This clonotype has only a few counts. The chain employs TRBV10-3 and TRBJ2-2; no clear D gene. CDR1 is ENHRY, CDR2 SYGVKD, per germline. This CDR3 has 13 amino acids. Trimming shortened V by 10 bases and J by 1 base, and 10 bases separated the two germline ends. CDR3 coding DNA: TGTGCCAGCAAGAGTGAGAACACCGGGGAGCTGTTTTTT. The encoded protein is CASKSENTGELFF.

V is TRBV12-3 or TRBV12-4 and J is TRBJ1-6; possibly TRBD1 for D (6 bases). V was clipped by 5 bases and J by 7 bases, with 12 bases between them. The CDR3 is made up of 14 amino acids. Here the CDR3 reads CASSPPGANSPLHF. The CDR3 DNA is TGTGCCAGCAGTCCCCCAGGGGCCAATTCACCCCTCCACTTT.

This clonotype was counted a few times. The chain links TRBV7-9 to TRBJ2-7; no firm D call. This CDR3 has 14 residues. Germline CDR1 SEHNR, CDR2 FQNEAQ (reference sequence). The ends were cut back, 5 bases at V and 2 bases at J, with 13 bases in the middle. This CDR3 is CASSQSPYPYEQYF. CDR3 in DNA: TGTGCCAGCAGCCAATCCCCCTACCCCTACGAGCAGTACTTC. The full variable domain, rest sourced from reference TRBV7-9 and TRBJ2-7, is DTGVSQNPRHKITKRGQNVTFRCDPISEHNRLYWYRQTLGQGPEFLTYFQNEAQLEKSRLLSDRFSAERPKGSFSTLEIQRTEQGDSAMYLCASSQSPYPYEQYFGPGTRLTVT.

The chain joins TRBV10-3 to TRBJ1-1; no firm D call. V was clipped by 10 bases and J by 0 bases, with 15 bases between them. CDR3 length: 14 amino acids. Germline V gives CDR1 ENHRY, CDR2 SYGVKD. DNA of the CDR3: TGTGCCAGCTCGGGCAGCTCCATGAACACTGAAGCTTTCTTT. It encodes CASSGSSMNTEAFF.

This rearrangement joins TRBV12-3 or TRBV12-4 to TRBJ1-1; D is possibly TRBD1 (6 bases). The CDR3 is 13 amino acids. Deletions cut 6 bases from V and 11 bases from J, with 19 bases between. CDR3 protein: CASSQEGGESAFF. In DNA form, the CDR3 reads TGTGCCAGCAGCCAAGAGGGGGGGGAGAGTGCTTTCTTT.

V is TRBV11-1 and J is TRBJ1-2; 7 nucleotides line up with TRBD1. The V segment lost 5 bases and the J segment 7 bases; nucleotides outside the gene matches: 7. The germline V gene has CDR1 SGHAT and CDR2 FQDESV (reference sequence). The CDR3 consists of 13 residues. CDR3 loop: CASSLDRDAGYTF. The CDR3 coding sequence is TGTGCCAGCAGCCTCGACAGGGACGCTGGCTACACCTTC.

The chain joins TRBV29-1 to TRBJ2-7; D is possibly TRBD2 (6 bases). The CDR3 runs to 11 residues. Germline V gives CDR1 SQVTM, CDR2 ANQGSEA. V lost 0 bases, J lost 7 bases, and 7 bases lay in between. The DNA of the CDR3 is TGCAGCGTTGAAGAGGCGGGGGAGCAGTACTTC. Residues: CSVEEAGEQYF.

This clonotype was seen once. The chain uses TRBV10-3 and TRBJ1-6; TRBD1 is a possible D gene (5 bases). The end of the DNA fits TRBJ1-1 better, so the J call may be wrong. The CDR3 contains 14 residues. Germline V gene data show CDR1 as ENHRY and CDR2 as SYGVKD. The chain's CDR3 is CAISVAGRDTEAFF. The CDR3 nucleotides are TGTGCCATCAGTGTGGCAGGGAGGGACACTGAAGCTTTCTTT.

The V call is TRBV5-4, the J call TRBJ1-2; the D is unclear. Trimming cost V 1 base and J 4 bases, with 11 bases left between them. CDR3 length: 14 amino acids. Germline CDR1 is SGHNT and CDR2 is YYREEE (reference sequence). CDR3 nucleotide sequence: TGTGCCAGCAGCTTGAGACCCCTTAGCTATGGCTACACCTTC. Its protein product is CASSLRPLSYGYTF.

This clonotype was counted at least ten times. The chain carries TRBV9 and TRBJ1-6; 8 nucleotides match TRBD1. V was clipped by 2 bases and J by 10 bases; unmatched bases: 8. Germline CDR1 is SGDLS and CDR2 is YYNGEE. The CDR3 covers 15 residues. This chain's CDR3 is CASSVGGQETSPLHF. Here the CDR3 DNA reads TGTGCCAGCAGCGTGGGGGGACAGGAGACCTCACCCCTCCACTTT.

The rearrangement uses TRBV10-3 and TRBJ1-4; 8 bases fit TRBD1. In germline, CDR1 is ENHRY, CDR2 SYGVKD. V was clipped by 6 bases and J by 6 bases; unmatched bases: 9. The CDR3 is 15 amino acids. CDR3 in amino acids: CAISAGQGLDEKLFF. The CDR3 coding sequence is TGTGCCATCAGCGCTGGACAGGGTTTGGATGAAAAACTGTTTTTT.

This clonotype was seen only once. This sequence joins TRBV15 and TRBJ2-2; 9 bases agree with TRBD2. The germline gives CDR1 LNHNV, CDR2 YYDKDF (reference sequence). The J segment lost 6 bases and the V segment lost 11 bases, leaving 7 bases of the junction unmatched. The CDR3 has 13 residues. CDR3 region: CAVGGRAPGELFF. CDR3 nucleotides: TGTGCCGTGGGCGGGAGGGCCCCCGGGGAGCTGTTTTTT.

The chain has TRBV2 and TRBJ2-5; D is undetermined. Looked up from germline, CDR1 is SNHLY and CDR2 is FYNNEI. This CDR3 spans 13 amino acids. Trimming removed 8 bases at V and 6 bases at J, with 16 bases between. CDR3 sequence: CASSPPASKTQYF. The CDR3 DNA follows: TGTGCCAGCTCACCACCGGCTTCGAAGACCCAGTACTTC.

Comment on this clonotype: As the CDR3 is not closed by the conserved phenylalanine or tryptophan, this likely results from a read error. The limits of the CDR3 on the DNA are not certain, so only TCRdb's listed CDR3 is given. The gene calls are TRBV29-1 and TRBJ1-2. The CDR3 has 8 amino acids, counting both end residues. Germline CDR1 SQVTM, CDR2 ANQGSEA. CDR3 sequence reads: CSVERVIY.

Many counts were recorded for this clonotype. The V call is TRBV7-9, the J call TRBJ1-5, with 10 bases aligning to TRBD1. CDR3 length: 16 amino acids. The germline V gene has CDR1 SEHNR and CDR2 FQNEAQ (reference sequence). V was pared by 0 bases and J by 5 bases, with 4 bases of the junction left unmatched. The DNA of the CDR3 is TGTGCCAGCAGCTTAGCGGGACAGGGGAGCCATCAGCCCCAGCATTTT. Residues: CASSLAGQGSHQPQHF.

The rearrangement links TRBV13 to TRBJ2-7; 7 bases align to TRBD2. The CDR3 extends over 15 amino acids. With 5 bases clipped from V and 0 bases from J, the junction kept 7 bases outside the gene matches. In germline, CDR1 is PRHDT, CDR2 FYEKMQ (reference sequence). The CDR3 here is CASSPPREASYEQYF. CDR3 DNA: TGTGCCAGCAGCCCCCCACGGGAGGCCTCCTACGAGCAGTACTTC. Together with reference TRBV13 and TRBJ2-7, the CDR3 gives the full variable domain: AAGVIQSPRHLIKEKRETATLKCYPIPRHDTVYWYQQGPGQDPQFLISFYEKMQSDKGSIPDRFSAQQFSDYHSELNMSSLELGDSALYFCASSPPREASYEQYFGPGTRLTVT.